The present entry profiles one T cell receptor (beta chain) with its context. The antigen is not known. The CDR3 is 13 residues long. Germline CDR1 GTSNPN, CDR2 SVGIG (reference sequence). The sample belongs to a study of T cell responses to AZD1222 COVID-19 vaccine. Across the whole study: Pooled in the analysis were second doses at about 4 or about 12 weeks.

Libraries were prepared by immunoSEQ multiplex PCR; TCRdb keeps only in-frame clonotypes and omits some of them. The sample yields just under 95,000 clones, 65% to 90% seen once. Whole-study results and caveats: Donors in the cohort were predominantly white British and more often female, and clonal diversity was possibly underestimated. A rise in Spike-specific TCR breadth and depth followed two AZD1222 doses. Seropositive status at baseline applied to only 5 to 7 AZD1222 recipients.

Source: peripheral blood, taken on day 0 of AZD1222 vaccination. The chain joins TRBV30 to TRBJ2-3; D call uncertain. The receptor was isolated from an adult in good health. The CDR3 DNA is TGTAGCCAAGGGCAGACTAGCACAGATACGCAGTATTTT. Translated, it gives CSQGQTSTDTQYF.